This TCR beta chain was captured in a study of blood T cell repertoires in COVID-19. Study-level background: PBMCs, B-cell-depleted T cells, or T cells provided the cDNA or gDNA that made up the material.

Individuals aged about 18 to 95 years were recruited from about two dozen US areas. Cohort assignment relied on participant-reported clinical history. In the authors' workflow: Nucleated cell number was recorded as an estimate derived from reference gene primer amplification. Data came from immunoSEQ multiplex PCR; TCRdb stores just in-frame clones and leaves some out. V and J calls and clone size are given by that table; D and trimming were obtained from the DNA. The sample shows approximately 240,000 clones, approximately 90% of them seen only once. Germline CDR1 and CDR2: SGHNT and YYREEE (reference sequence). This CDR3 region has 15 residues. The junction had 8 bases not matched to a gene; V was cut back by 4 bases and J by 3 bases.

The clonotype comes from a woman aged 30 to 39 with acute COVID-19. The chain carries TRBV5-4 and TRBJ2-7, with TRBD2 matching over 9 bases. The sample consisted of PBMCs or T cells enriched from blood (not recorded which). The CDR3 nucleotides read TGTGCCAGCAGCCGGGCTAGCGGGGCGATCTACGAGCAGTACTTC. Translating it yields CASSRASGAIYEQYF.